Described below is a single T cell receptor beta chain sequence and its context. Its antigen is not identified. Treatment reported: around 19 received Ad26.COV2.S at low or high dose, single or two shots; about five received placebo; per-sample allocation not given. Collection of samples fell on day 63 after the first vaccine or placebo injection. The record originates from a study of Ad26.COV2.S vaccination and SARS-CoV-2 variants. Study results and limitations: Breadth measured for non-spike TCRs was similar across vaccine and placebo recipients.

The table came from immunoSEQ multiplex PCR; TCRdb's copy has only in-frame clones and leaves some out. The repertoire consists of 350,000 to 400,000 clones, with approximately 91% occurring once and the leading ten covering 3% to 4.5%. V shed 4 bases and J shed 1 base, with 8 bases lying between them. Germline V gene sequence: CDR1 KGHSH, CDR2 LQKENI. The CDR3 sequence is 13 residues long. The TCR sequence derives from a person aged 18-60 years who received the Ad26.COV2.S COVID-19 vaccine or a placebo. This material consisted of peripheral blood, taken in a trial of Ad26.COV2.S vaccine versus placebo. This chain joins TRBV18 and TRBJ2-7; D not certain. The CDR3 protein is CASSLPSSYEQYF. In DNA form, the CDR3 reads TGTGCCAGCTCACTACCTTCTTCCTACGAGCAGTACTTC.